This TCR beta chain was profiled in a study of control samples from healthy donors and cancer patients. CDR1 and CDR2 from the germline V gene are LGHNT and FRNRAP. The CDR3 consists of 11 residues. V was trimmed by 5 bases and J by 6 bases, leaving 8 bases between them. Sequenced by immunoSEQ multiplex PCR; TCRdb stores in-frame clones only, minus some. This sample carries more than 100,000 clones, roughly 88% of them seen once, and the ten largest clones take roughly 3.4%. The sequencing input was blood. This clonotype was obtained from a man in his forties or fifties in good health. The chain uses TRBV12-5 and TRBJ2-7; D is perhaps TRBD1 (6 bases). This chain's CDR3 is CASGIRGEQYF. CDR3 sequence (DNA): TGTGCTAGTGGTATCAGGGGCGAGCAGTACTTC.